This TCR beta chain was found in a study of TIL therapy for anti-PD-1-resistant metastatic lung cancer. Overall study findings and caveats: Many TIL product clones were absent from baseline tumor, suggesting clonal contraction.

Concerning this clone itself: The antigen remains undetermined.

J gave up 5 bases and V 3 bases, and 8 bases lay outside the gene matches. CDR3 length: 16 residues. From germline, CDR1 is SGHTA and CDR2 FQGNSA. Sequencing used immunoSEQ v3. Generated by immunoSEQ multiplex PCR, the TCRdb table keeps only in-frame clones and is missing some. The sample carries 13,000 or so clones, approximately 72% recorded once. As to time point: pre-treatment sample, taken before nivolumab and TIL therapy. Most excised metastases sampled were pleural nodules or supraclavicular lymph nodes. This specimen was tumor tissue, taken at baseline. This TCR came from a woman aged 30-79 years with non-small cell lung cancer. This chain connects TRBV7-2 to TRBJ2-2; 8 nucleotides align to TRBD2. The CDR3 region is CASSFSGTRNTGELFF. Written as DNA, the CDR3 is TGTGCCAGCAGCTTCTCCGGGACTAGAAATACCGGGGAGCTGTTTTTT.